A selection of T cell receptor beta chains follows, all from one sample in a study of shared clonotypes between healthy human individuals. Some clones are missing from TCRdb's copy, which holds only in-frame ones; the method was immunoSEQ multiplex PCR. The sample holds 2,500,000 or so clones, around 92% seen once. Sequencing was performed on naive CD4+ T cells from PBMCs. These receptors all come from a young man in good health. Some clones in this sample may be carry-over from other donors' samples. CDR3s include the opening cysteine and the closing phenylalanine or tryptophan. Each record gives: CDR3 DNA, CDR3 protein, V gene, J gene, clone size, D gene, CDR3 length. D genes are given only for firm matches. Clone size is not always given. Where it is, it says once, few, many or a class for expanded clones.

TGCGCCAGCAGCACCGGGACTAGCGGCTACAATGAGCAGTTCTTC,CASSTGTSGYNEQFF,TRBV4-1,TRBJ2-1,few,TRBD2,15
TGTGCCAGCAGCTTAGGGGGGGCTGTTCAAGAGACCCAGTACTTC,CASSLGGAVQETQYF,TRBV7-7,TRBJ2-5,-,-,15
TGTGCCAGCAGATTAGCGGGGGTGAACACCGGGGAGCTGTTTTTT,CASRLAGVNTGELFF,TRBV28,TRBJ2-2,-,TRBD2,15
TGTGCCAGTAGTATTGGGGGACAGGGCGTAGAGACCCAGTACTTC,CASSIGGQGVETQYF,TRBV19,TRBJ2-5,-,TRBD1,15
TGTGCCAGCAGGAGAAACCGACAGGGCAACTATGGCTACACCTTC,CASRRNRQGNYGYTF,TRBV6-5,TRBJ1-2,-,TRBD1,15
TGTGCCAGCAGCCCTACAGGGCGGGGCTATGGCTACACCTTC,CASSPTGRGYGYTF,TRBV28,TRBJ1-2,-,-,14
TGTGCCAGCAGCTCGGGACAGGACTACGAGCAGTACTTC,CASSSGQDYEQYF,TRBV11-1,TRBJ2-7,-,TRBD1,13
TGTGCCAGCACCCCAGACCCTCTCACAGATACGCAGTATTTT,CASTPDPLTDTQYF,TRBV5-6,TRBJ2-3,-,-,14
TGTGCCAGCAGTTTTAGGGACAGTAGCTCCTACGAGCAGTACTTC,CASSFRDSSSYEQYF,TRBV6-5,TRBJ2-7,-,TRBD1,15
TGTGCCAGCAGCTCGTCTTCAGGGCCGGGCCAGGGTCGGGCTTTCTTT,CASSSSSGPGQGRAFF,TRBV7-3,TRBJ1-1,-,-,16
TGCGCCAGCAGCCTACACAGGGAGGGGGAGACCCAGTACTTC,CASSLHREGETQYF,TRBV4-3,TRBJ2-5,-,-,14
TGTGCCAGCAGTAGGACAGGGGGCGTAACTGAAGCTTTCTTT,CASSRTGGVTEAFF,TRBV25-1,TRBJ1-1,-,TRBD1,14
TGTGCCAGCAGCTACCAAAGGACTAGCCAGCAGTTCTTC,CASSYQRTSQQFF,TRBV11-2,TRBJ2-1,-,TRBD2,13
TGTGCCAGCAGTTTAGGCTGGGGAGTTAAGGTGAATGAGCAGTTCTTC,CASSLGWGVKVNEQFF,TRBV27,TRBJ2-1,-,-,16
TGTGCCAGCAGCAAAGGGTCAGGGCAATCCTACAATGAGCAGTTCTTC,CASSKGSGQSYNEQFF,TRBV7-8,TRBJ2-1,-,-,16
TGCGCCAGCAGCAAACGACAGGGGACACTAGCCAAAAACATTCAGTACTTC,CASSKRQGTLAKNIQYF,TRBV5-1,TRBJ2-4,-,TRBD1,17
TGTGCCAGCAGTTACGAGCCAGGGGAGAACACCGGGGAGCTGTTTTTT,CASSYEPGENTGELFF,TRBV6-5,TRBJ2-2,-,-,16
TGTGCCAGCTCACCACAAGTAATGTCAGCAACTAATGAAAAACTGTTTTTT,CASSPQVMSATNEKLFF,TRBV18,TRBJ1-4,-,-,17
TGTGCCAGCTCAGATCAAGCGGGAGTATTTGATCGGGAGTACTTC,CASSDQAGVFDREYF,TRBV18,TRBJ2-7,-,TRBD2,15
TGCGCCAGCAGCTTAGAGACGGCCGGGGAGCTGTTTTTT,CASSLETAGELFF,TRBV5-1,TRBJ2-2,-,-,13
TGCAGCGTTGGGACTAGTCTCACAGATACGCAGTATTTT,CSVGTSLTDTQYF,TRBV29-1,TRBJ2-3,-,TRBD2,13
TGCGCCAGCAGCCAAGGGACTAGCGGGAGGATCTACGAGCAGTACTTC,CASSQGTSGRIYEQYF,TRBV4-3,TRBJ2-7,-,TRBD2,16
TGTGCCAGCAGTTTATACGGCCCCCAAGAGACCCAGTACTTC,CASSLYGPQETQYF,TRBV27,TRBJ2-5,-,-,14
TGTGCCAGCAGGACCGCAGGGTTACGCGGCTACACCTTC,CASRTAGLRGYTF,TRBV28,TRBJ1-2,-,-,13
TGCGCCAGCAGCTCGCCGTTTCGTGGCCGGGCGGGGGAGACCCAGTACTTC,CASSSPFRGRAGETQYF,TRBV5-1,TRBJ2-5,-,-,17
TGTGCCATCAGTGTTAGGGGGGACACTGAAGCTTTCTTT,CAISVRGDTEAFF,TRBV10-3,TRBJ1-1,-,-,13
TGCGCCAGCAGCCTCCAGACAGGGGGTAATCAGCCCCAGCATTTT,CASSLQTGGNQPQHF,TRBV4-1,TRBJ1-5,-,TRBD1,15
TGTGCCAGCAGTTCCCCGACAGGGGGCGGGGAGACCCAGCACTTC,CASSSPTGGGETQHF,TRBV28,TRBJ2-5,-,TRBD1,15
TGCGCCAGCAGCCAAGTACGGCTGAACACTGAAGCTTTCTTT,CASSQVRLNTEAFF,TRBV4-1,TRBJ1-1,-,-,14
TGTGCCAGCAGTTTAACACAGGATTATCAGCCCCAGCATTTT,CASSLTQDYQPQHF,TRBV28,TRBJ1-5,once,-,14
TGCGCCAGCAGCACCGGGGACAGTAGCAATCAGCCCCAGCATTTT,CASSTGDSSNQPQHF,TRBV5-1,TRBJ1-5,once,TRBD1,15
TGTGCCAGCAGCTTGAAGACGGGCGGGCGAGTCCACGAGCAGTACTTC,CASSLKTGGRVHEQYF,TRBV7-9,TRBJ2-7,-,-,16
TGTGCCAGCAGCTCGAGGGGGGGAGCAGAGACCCAGTACTTC,CASSSRGGAETQYF,TRBV7-2,TRBJ2-5,-,-,14
TGCGCCAGCAGCTTCCAGGGTGAGAGGCAACAAGAGACCCAGTACTTC,CASSFQGERQQETQYF,TRBV5-1,TRBJ2-5,once,-,16
TGTGCCTGGAGCTGGAAGGGGGCATATGGCTACACCTTC,CAWSWKGAYGYTF,TRBV30,TRBJ1-2,-,TRBD1,13
TGTGCCAGTAGTATTCAGGGGATCAGGACTGAAGCTTTCTTT,CASSIQGIRTEAFF,TRBV19,TRBJ1-1,-,-,14
TGCGCCAGCAGCTTTTCGACGAGTGGGGGGCAGTTCTTC,CASSFSTSGGQFF,TRBV5-1,TRBJ2-1,-,-,13
TGTGCCAGCAGTGAACCAGCCTACACCGGGGAGCTGTTTTTT,CASSEPAYTGELFF,TRBV25-1,TRBJ2-2,-,-,14
TGCAGCGCGTCAATAAAACCGGGGGTCCCTAGGTACCAAGAGACCCAGTACTTC,CSASIKPGVPRYQETQYF,TRBV29-1,TRBJ2-5,-,-,18
TGTGCCAGCAGCTTAGGGGTTGGAAACACCATATATTTT,CASSLGVGNTIYF,TRBV7-9,TRBJ1-3,few,-,13
TGTGCCAGCGGTTATTCGGACACCGGGGAGCTGTTTTTT,CASGYSDTGELFF,TRBV7-3,TRBJ2-2,-,-,13
TGTGCCAGCAGCCAAGCGTTTCGGTTCACAGATACGCAGTATTTT,CASSQAFRFTDTQYF,TRBV14,TRBJ2-3,-,-,15
TGTGCCAGTAGTACTGTCGGGACAGGAGTCACAGATACGCAGTATTTT,CASSTVGTGVTDTQYF,TRBV19,TRBJ2-3,-,TRBD1,16
TGTGCCAGCAGCCCCGGACTCGGCAATCAGCCCCAGCATTTT,CASSPGLGNQPQHF,TRBV9,TRBJ1-5,-,-,14
TGTGCCACAGACTACGGGGTCCCGACCGGGGAGCTGTTTTTT,CATDYGVPTGELFF,TRBV7-9,TRBJ2-2,-,-,14
TGTGCCAGCAGCGGAATCCTGAACACCGGGGAGCTGTTTTTT,CASSGILNTGELFF,TRBV4-2,TRBJ2-2,-,-,14
TGTGCCAGCAGCTTGGTTCAGAAAAACACTGAAGCTTTCTTT,CASSLVQKNTEAFF,TRBV5-6,TRBJ1-1,-,-,14
TGCGCCAGCAGCCCTACAGGGGGAGGTACTGAAGCTTTCTTT,CASSPTGGGTEAFF,TRBV5-1,TRBJ1-1,few,TRBD1,14
TGTGCCAGCAGCTTGCCCGCGCAGCAAGAGACCCAGTACTTC,CASSLPAQQETQYF,TRBV5-4,TRBJ2-5,once,-,14
TGTGCCAGCACCCTTGGTCAGGACGGGGATGAAAAACTGTTTTTT,CASTLGQDGDEKLFF,TRBV28,TRBJ1-4,-,-,15